This TCR beta chain stems from a study of T cell repertoires and Cas9 in healthy adults. In the study overall: Multi-effector potency, cytotoxicity and lineage were assessed in SpCas9-reactive CD4 and CD8 T cells.

A word on this clone: As yet, its antigen is unknown.

Whole-study results and caveats: SpCas9-reactive regulatory T cells reportedly mitigated SpCas9-reactive effector T cells in vitro.

The CDR3 totals 14 residues. The germline gives CDR1 MGHDK, CDR2 SYGVNS. Losses at the gene ends were 3 bases for V and 5 bases for J; bases not matched to a gene: 3. Sequencing used immunoSEQ multiplex PCR; TCRdb keeps in-frame clones, though not all of them. The sample holds tens of thousands of clones, 85% to 95% seen once. Source material: CD4+ effector T cells (CD127+, CD25-, CD137-, CD154-) from PBMCs; culture status not recorded. The TCR was taken from a human donor in good health. The V gene is TRBV25-1, the J gene TRBJ2-3; 9 nucleotides line up with TRBD1. CDR3 loop: CASSEGQGVDTQYF. In DNA form, the CDR3 reads TGTGCCAGCAGTGAGGGACAGGGCGTAGATACGCAGTATTTT.